The sequence of this T cell receptor (beta chain) was determined in a study of blood T cell repertoires in COVID-19 (dated by TCRdb to about 2020). The study in broad terms: Samples covering the acute and convalescent phases of COVID-19 were provided by collaborators in the United States, Italy and Spain. The prospective study material was composed of cDNA or gDNA derived from T cells, B-cell-depleted T cells, or PBMCs. Subjects who had been exposed to COVID-19, were actively infected with it, or had recovered from it provided the deeply sampled blood TCRbeta repertoires that made up the dataset. HLA class I and class II types, where available, came from metadata supplied by the sample provider rather than from assay-based typing. The samples were drawn from two sources: the first 160 participants of the ongoing ImmuneRACE study, and some 1,300 subjects contributed by 6 global collaborators. The repertoires were released in a freely available public database meant as a resource for research on the immune response to SARS-CoV-2. Nearly every sample came with metadata listing a de-identified subject ID, COVID-19 status, age in years and sex.

As concerns this clone: Its antigen remains unidentified. Base qualities are missing; no much larger clone stands one base away.

Collaborating institutions collected whole blood in K2EDTA tubes following their own protocols. For TCRbeta analysis, collaborators shipped samples as frozen whole blood, isolated PBMCs, or DNA extracted from either of those sample types. The germline V and J ends show losses of 0 bases and 4 bases respectively, and no gene match explains 0 bases of the junction. As encoded in the germline V gene, CDR1 is SGDLS while CDR2 is YYNGEE. The CDR3, cysteine through phenylalanine, is 14 amino acids long. The entry retains the CDR3 DNA only, 42 bases that are in frame from base 1. TCRbeta CDR3 regions were amplified from genomic DNA using the immunoSEQ Assay, a bias-controlled multiplex PCR. The published analysis was carried out like this. Nucleated cell counts per sample were estimated from amplification of reference gene primers within the assay. Sequence reads were collapsed and filtered to measure the absolute abundance of every unique TCRbeta CDR3 rearrangement. For each sample, productive Simpson clonality was calculated as the square root of Simpson's diversity index across productive rearrangements. This immuneACCESS table, as held by TCRdb, lists in-frame sequences with V and J called but not all clones. Of the missing ones, under half trace to an unresolved V gene in checked studies; the others have no known cause. V and J calls plus clone size are reproduced from that table; the DNA served to infer D and trimming. The sample table records 45,000 to 55,000 clones; 90% of these occur just once. Of the sample, over 2.5% is held by the ten largest clones.

The full study reports these points: The amount of clinical and demographic metadata varied by source and participant and was provided uncurated.

Sequencing used peripheral blood. The rearranged segments are TRBV9 and TRBJ1-4, and TRBD1 matches 7 of the central bases. This receptor was identified in a human donor in a cohort sampled during active COVID-19. The bases are TGTGCCAGCAGCGTAGGGGACAGTAATGAAAAACTGTTTTTT. The translation is CASSVGDSNEKLFF.